The source of this T cell receptor beta chain is a study of blood T cell repertoires in COVID-19. V gave up 6 bases and J gave up 1 base; unmatched junction bases: 16. This CDR3 spans 18 amino acids. Germline CDR1 SGHRS, CDR2 YFSETQ. Libraries were prepared by immunoSEQ multiplex PCR; TCRdb keeps only in-frame clonotypes and omits some of them. There are approximately 170,000 clones in the sample; about 85% occur only once, and approximately 8.2% lies in the top ten. Specimen: peripheral blood. The source is a woman at least 80 years old with COVID-19, enrolled during active disease. The rearrangement joins TRBV5-1 to TRBJ2-1; 7 bases agree with TRBD2. CDR3 sequence (DNA): TGCGCCAGCACCGAATCTGGAAGCGGGGAGAGTTCCTACAATGAGCAGTTCTTC. Its protein is CASTESGSGESSYNEQFF.